The following is a T cell receptor beta chain sequence with its context. This receptor's antigen is unknown. Per-base quality was not reported, and no clone a single base away is much larger than it. The record originates from a study of shared T cell receptors in the human thymus (dated by TCRdb to about 2021). About the investigation overall: The study examined how the human thymus generates shared, self-reactive T-cell receptor alpha chains.

Receptor amplification or capture employed the immunoSEQ multiplex PCR assay. Imported from immuneACCESS, the table was reduced by TCRdb to in-frame sequences with V and J called. These copies leave out some clones; in studies compared against another copy, an unresolved V gene accounts for under half, and the cause of the remainder is not known. Here the sample has approximately 400,000 clones; roughly 94% occur a single time. The biggest ten clones account for roughly 0.021% of the sample. Cut back by 8 bases and 2 bases, the V and J ends lie 20 bases apart. According to the germline V gene (reference sequence), CDR1 reads MNHEY and CDR2 reads SMNVEV. The CDR3 sequence holds 16 residues, the cysteine and phenylalanine included. The only DNA kept is the CDR3, 48 bases in frame from the first base.

The chain couples TRBV27 to TRBJ2-3, with a weak D call of TRBD2 (6 bases match). Specimen: thymocytes. The clonotype was recovered from a human donor. The nucleotide sequence is given as TGTGCCAGCGGCCCAAACGGGACTTGCCTCACAGATACGCAGTATTTT. Translation gives CASGPNGTCLTDTQYF.